These 24 T cell receptor beta chains originate from one sample sequenced in a study of OX40 agonist ivuxolimab in advanced cancers. The protocol was immunoSEQ multiplex PCR, while the TCRdb copy is restricted to in-frame clones and leaves out a portion. The sample carries over 60,000 clones, roughly 84% recorded once. This sample comprised CD4+ or CD8+ T cells sorted from blood, obtained in a trial of the OX40 agonist ivuxolimab. The receptors were gathered from an adult with an advanced solid tumor such as melanoma, head and neck, liver or kidney cancer.

V usage is TRBV5-4 and J usage is TRBJ1-1, with D possibly being TRBD1 (5 bases). Germline CDR1 and CDR2: SGHNT and YYREEE (reference sequence). Trimming removed 4 bases from V and 1 base from J, with 14 bases in between. There are 15 residues in the CDR3. The CDR3 DNA reads TGTGCCAGCAGCCCGGGACTTCTAAGGAACACTGAAGCTTTCTTT. Encoded protein: CASSPGLLRNTEAFF.

The V and J genes are TRBV6-6 and TRBJ2-7; TRBD1 is a possible D gene (7 bases). V was cut by 8 bases and J by 3 bases, with 11 bases left in between. This CDR3 is 12 amino acids long. CDR1 MNHNY and CDR2 SVGAGI come from the germline V gene (reference sequence). CDR3: CASSRGVYEQYF. CDR3 nucleotides: TGTGCCAGCTCCAGGGGGGTCTACGAGCAGTACTTC.

This chain connects TRBV11-3 to TRBJ2-3, with TRBD1 matching over 8 bases. J gave up 3 bases and V 4 bases, and 0 bases lay outside the gene matches. Germline values: CDR1 SGHNT, CDR2 YENEEA. CDR3 size: 13 residues. CDR3 sequence reads: CASSWTGTDTQYF. The CDR3 DNA reads as TGTGCCAGCAGCTGGACAGGGACAGATACGCAGTATTTT.

The rearrangement uses TRBV11-3 and TRBJ1-4, with D unresolved. The germline V gene encodes CDR1 SGHNT and CDR2 YENEEA. The CDR3 length is 12 residues. Trimming cost V 2 bases and J 7 bases, with 5 bases left between them. CDR3 sequence (DNA): TGTGCCAGCAGCTTAAATGGTGAAAAACTGTTTTTT. Amino acid sequence: CASSLNGEKLFF.

The V call is TRBV5-4, the J call TRBJ1-6; 8 bases are a match to TRBD1. Losses at the gene ends were 2 bases for V and 7 bases for J; bases not matched to a gene: 8. The CDR3 has 16 amino acids. Germline V lookup: CDR1 SGHNT, CDR2 YYREEE (reference sequence). The CDR3 coding sequence is TGTGCCAGCAGCTTTCCAGCAGGGGGCCGGAATTCACCCCTCCACTTT. It yields the protein CASSFPAGGRNSPLHF.

The chain is built from TRBV5-1 and TRBJ2-2, with a tentative D call TRBD2 (7 bases). Trimming pared 4 bases from V and 6 bases from J, leaving 16 bases between. The CDR3 is made up of 15 amino acids. Germline assignment: CDR1 SGHRS and CDR2 YFSETQ. In DNA, the CDR3 is TGCGCCAGCAGCACCCCTTCGGGGGGCCCCGGGGAGCTGTTTTTT. Its translation: CASSTPSGGPGELFF.

This clone is labeled medium-sized. The CDR3 nucleotides are TGTGCCACCAGCAGCCGGGACAGGGGTTCGGAGACCCAGTACTTC. Its protein product is CATSSRDRGSETQYF. This chain joins TRBV15 and TRBJ2-5; TRBD1 agrees at 10 bases. Germline trimming cut 3 bases from V and 5 bases from J; bases unmatched to any gene: 6. CDR1 and CDR2 from the germline V gene are LNHNV and YYDKDF (reference sequence). The CDR3 is 15 amino acids.

This chain joins TRBV19 and TRBJ2-5; 10 bases agree with TRBD1. Gene TRBJ2-7 matches the end of the DNA better, so the J call may be wrong. The CDR3 sequence is 15 residues long. Germline values: CDR1 LNHDA, CDR2 SQIVND (reference sequence). The CDR3 bases are TGTGCCAGTAGTACCCAACGGACAGGGGGCTACGAGCAGTACTTC. It specifies CASSTQRTGGYEQYF.

The chain is built from TRBV28 and TRBJ2-7; 10 bases are shared with TRBD1. The CDR3 contains 13 residues. Germline CDR1 is MDHEN and CDR2 is SYDVKM. With 10 bases clipped from V and 3 bases from J, the junction kept 6 bases outside the gene matches. The CDR3 reads CATTGTGDYEQYF. The DNA of the CDR3 is TGTGCCACTACCGGGACAGGGGACTACGAGCAGTACTTC.

This chain joins TRBV19 and TRBJ1-2; D possibly corresponds to TRBD1 (5 bases). Germline-derived CDR1 and CDR2 are LNHDA and SQIVND (reference sequence). Deletions cut 0 bases from V and 4 bases from J, with 18 bases between. There are 17 residues in the CDR3. The CDR3 protein is CASSIERPPGLLYGYTF. DNA of the CDR3: TGTGCCAGTAGTATAGAGCGCCCCCCGGGGCTCCTCTATGGCTACACCTTC.

The rearrangement links TRBV7-2 to TRBJ1-2; 7 nucleotides match TRBD1. CDR1 is SGHTA, CDR2 FQGNSA, per germline. Trimming took 6 bases from V and 8 from J; bases not matched to a gene: 12. This CDR3 region has 14 residues. This CDR3 is CASSPDRAIWGYTF. In DNA form, the CDR3 reads TGTGCCAGCAGTCCCGACAGGGCGATTTGGGGCTACACCTTC.

In this sample, this clone turned up once. The V call is TRBV7-9, the J call TRBJ2-3; no clear D. V dropped 6 bases and J dropped 0 bases, with 13 bases sitting between them. Germline V lookup: CDR1 SEHNR, CDR2 FQNEAQ (reference sequence). The CDR3 covers 15 residues. CDR3 bases: TGTGCCAGCAGAAAAAGGACCTCTAGCACAGATACGCAGTATTTT. Protein sequence: CASRKRTSSTDTQYF.

This chain uses TRBV7-9 with TRBJ1-1; TRBD1 aligns across 11 bases. J lost 6 bases, V lost 5 bases, and 5 bases had no gene match. The CDR3 totals 14 residues. From germline, CDR1 is SEHNR and CDR2 FQNEAQ (reference sequence). CDR3 nucleotides: TGTGCCAGCAGCCTTGGACAGGGGGCATCTGAAGCTTTCTTT. This encodes CASSLGQGASEAFF.

The chain employs TRBV6-6 and TRBJ1-2; 8 bases align to TRBD1. CDR1 is MNHNY and CDR2 is SVGAGI in the germline V gene (reference sequence). With V trimmed by 5 bases and J by 4 bases, 9 bases remained unmatched. This CDR3 has 15 amino acids. The CDR3 DNA reads as TGTGCCAGCAGTCCAGGACAGGGAGTGGTCTATGGCTACACCTTC. Amino acids: CASSPGQGVVYGYTF.

The V call is TRBV7-2, the J call TRBJ1-1, with D possibly TRBD1 on 5 matching bases. CDR1 is SGHTA, CDR2 FQGNSA, per germline. The length of the CDR3 is 15 residues. V was pared by 5 bases and J by 0 bases, with 13 bases between. The CDR3 region is CASSPPRGMNTEAFF. CDR3 sequence (DNA): TGTGCCAGCAGCCCCCCTCGGGGGATGAACACTGAAGCTTTCTTT.

V gene TRBV19 combines with J gene TRBJ2-3, with TRBD1 identical over 7 bases. The CDR3 covers 12 residues. The germline V gene encodes CDR1 LNHDA and CDR2 SQIVND (reference sequence). Trimming took 5 bases from V and 7 from J; bases not matched to a gene: 3. The CDR3 sequence is CASSGTANTQYF. The DNA for the CDR3 is TGTGCCAGTAGTGGGACAGCTAATACGCAGTATTTT.

The CDR3 sequence is CASSIGGSRNTEAFF. The CDR3 DNA reads as TGTGCCAGTAGTATTGGTGGTTCGAGGAACACTGAAGCTTTCTTT. The genes are TRBV19 and TRBJ1-1, with D hard to call. The germline gives CDR1 LNHDA, CDR2 SQIVND (reference sequence). V was cut by 3 bases and J by 1 base, with 12 bases left in between. The CDR3 sequence is 15 residues long.

As for this clone: Other DNA variants within this sample encode the same CDR3. Here the CDR3 DNA reads TGTGCCAGCAGTTACTCGCAGGGGAGGGCCTACGAGCAGTACTTC. Translating it yields CASSYSQGRAYEQYF. This chain links TRBV6-5 with TRBJ2-7, with D possibly matching TRBD2 (7 bases). The V gene's germline CDR1 is MNHEY and CDR2 SVGAGI. V dropped 0 bases and J dropped 2 bases, with 11 bases sitting between them. There are 15 residues in the CDR3.

The chain uses TRBV29-1 and TRBJ2-5; possible D gene TRBD2, 6 bases. V was shortened by 5 bases and J by 2 bases, with 21 bases between the two germline ends. CDR3 size: 16 residues. In germline, CDR1 is SQVTM, CDR2 ANQGSEA. CDR3: CSVLGDQRGLQETQYF. Here the CDR3 DNA reads TGCAGCGTTTTAGGCGACCAACGCGGACTACAAGAGACCCAGTACTTC.

This chain links TRBV5-4 with TRBJ2-7; either TRBD1 or TRBD2 may fit D (5 bases each). Germline V CDR1 and CDR2: SGHNT, YYREEE (reference sequence). CDR3 length: 15 amino acids. V was pared by 0 bases and J by 1 base, with 11 bases between. The CDR3 nucleotides read TGTGCCAGCAGCTTGGCGGGGCAGAGATCCTACGAGCAGTACTTC. This gives the protein CASSLAGQRSYEQYF.

The genes are TRBV7-8 and TRBJ2-5; TRBD1 might be the D (6 bases). Trimming took off 4 bases at V and 9 bases at J, with 12 bases between the two ends. CDR1 and CDR2 (germline): SGHVS, FQNEAQ. CDR3 length: 12 amino acids. CDR3 nucleotide sequence: TGTGCCAGCAGCTCGGACAGTTTGTCCCAGTACTTC. Amino acids: CASSSDSLSQYF.

V usage is TRBV7-8 and J usage is TRBJ2-7; 9 nucleotides align to TRBD1. Germline lookup yields CDR1 SGHVS and CDR2 FQNEAQ. V dropped 5 bases and J dropped 4; count of bases not matched to a gene: 9. The CDR3 covers 15 residues. DNA of the CDR3: TGTGCCAGCAGCCAACGACAGGGGGTTACTTACGAGCAGTACTTC. As protein: CASSQRQGVTYEQYF.

V gene TRBV7-2 combines with J gene TRBJ2-5; D not resolved. The germline V gene encodes CDR1 SGHTA and CDR2 FQGNSA. V was trimmed by 8 bases and J by 5 bases, leaving 12 bases between them. The CDR3 is made up of 12 amino acids. In DNA, the CDR3 is TGTGCCAGCGGATCTAGGAAGGAGACCCAGTACTTC. Its protein product is CASGSRKETQYF.

V and J are TRBV9 and TRBJ2-2, with D perhaps matching TRBD1 (5 bases). This CDR3 spans 15 amino acids. Germline values: CDR1 SGDLS, CDR2 YYNGEE. With 4 bases removed from V and 0 bases from J, the gap between germline ends came to 10 bases. The CDR3 DNA is TGTGCCAGCAGCTCTCGCAGGGCGAACACCGGGGAGCTGTTTTTT. It translates to CASSSRRANTGELFF.